The next 28 T cell receptor beta chains were all read from a single sample in a study of blood T cell repertoires in COVID-19 (TCRdb year 2020). The library was made by the immunoSEQ multiplex PCR assay. This is the immuneACCESS table as TCRdb keeps it, with only in-frame sequences that have V and J called. A part of the clones is gone; compared with another copy, unresolved V genes explain less than half, and the rest is unexplained. This sample is represented by roughly 290,000 clones; around 89% of them were singletons. The ten top clones hold about an eighth of the sample. Sequenced sample: peripheral blood. These receptors were obtained from a woman aged 60-75 years with acute or convalescent COVID-19.

The chain carries TRBV10-3 and TRBJ1-2; 9 bases are a match to TRBD1. The trim removed 2 bases at V and 3 bases at J, leaving 16 bases unmatched. The CDR3 is 19 amino acids. From germline, CDR1 is ENHRY and CDR2 SYGVKD. The CDR3 nucleotides are TGTGCCATCAGTGAGGGGACAGGGATCGTCGGAATAACATACTATGGCTACACCTTC. It specifies CAISEGTGIVGITYYGYTF.

The CDR3 DNA sequence: TGTGCCAGCAGGGAGGACCGGGGTGGTGATACGCAGTATTTT. Translated: CASREDRGGDTQYF. The J gene is TRBJ2-3, the V gene TRBV6-5, with D possibly TRBD2 on 5 matching bases. The CDR3 length is 14 residues. Per germline, CDR1 MNHEY and CDR2 SVGAGI. Trimming took 6 bases from V and 6 from J, leaving 16 bases between them.

V is TRBV28 and J is TRBJ2-7, with 10 bases matching TRBD1. V lost 4 bases and J lost 4; bases outside the gene matches: 7. Germline V gives CDR1 MDHEN, CDR2 SYDVKM. There are 15 residues in the CDR3. This CDR3 is CASSWGLGQGYEQYF. DNA of the CDR3: TGTGCCAGCAGTTGGGGTCTGGGACAGGGGTACGAGCAGTACTTC.

This rearrangement joins TRBV5-1 to TRBJ1-1; D gene ambiguous. This CDR3 contains 13 residues. V was trimmed by 2 bases and J by 3 bases, leaving 8 bases between them. Germline loops: CDR1 SGHRS, CDR2 YFSETQ. In DNA, the CDR3 is TGCGCCAGCAGCTTTTCCCGGGACACTGAAGCTTTCTTT. This sequence encodes CASSFSRDTEAFF.

The V and J genes are TRBV28 and TRBJ1-2; 7 nucleotides align to TRBD1. Germline values: CDR1 MDHEN, CDR2 SYDVKM. The CDR3 covers 12 residues. V trimming: 5 bases; J trimming: 7 bases; junction bases outside the gene matches: 4. CDR3 loop: CASSPRTGGYTF. For the CDR3, the DNA is TGTGCCAGCAGTCCCCGGACAGGTGGCTACACCTTC.

This chain uses TRBV15 with TRBJ1-5; D unresolved. Germline loops: CDR1 LNHNV, CDR2 YYDKDF (reference sequence). Between the trimmed V and J ends, which lost 2 bases and 3 bases, there was a span of 2 bases. The CDR3 runs 12 residues. The CDR3 region is CATSRYNQPQHF. CDR3 nucleotides: TGTGCCACCAGCAGATACAATCAGCCCCAGCATTTT.

The chain employs TRBV7-3 and TRBJ1-2; TRBD1 matches at 8 bases. CDR1 is SGHTA and CDR2 is FQGTGA in the germline V gene. V lost 5 bases and J lost 7; bases outside the gene matches: 6. The length of the CDR3 is 13 residues. In nucleotides, the CDR3 is TGTGCCAGCAGCCTGGACAGGGAAGGTGGCTACACCTTC. It codes for CASSLDREGGYTF.

The chain employs TRBV27 and TRBJ1-5, with 7 bases fitting TRBD1. CDR1 and CDR2 (germline): MNHEY, SMNVEV (reference sequence). The junction had 11 bases not matched to a gene; V was cut back by 5 bases and J by 7 bases. This CDR3 has 15 amino acids. CDR3 bases: TGTGCCAGCAGTCCTAGGACAGGCGAGGTACAGCCCCAGCATTTT. Translating gives CASSPRTGEVQPQHF.

The chain carries TRBV27 and TRBJ2-2; 7 bases fit TRBD2. V lost 2 bases, J lost 0 bases, and 3 bases stayed unmatched. This CDR3 spans 16 amino acids. Germline V gives CDR1 MNHEY, CDR2 SMNVEV (reference sequence). CDR3 coding DNA: TGTGCCAGCAGTTTAACTAGCGCTGCGAACACCGGGGAGCTGTTTTTT. Translating gives CASSLTSAANTGELFF.

J is TRBJ2-2 and V is TRBV24-1, with 7 nucleotides matching TRBD1. V gave up 5 bases and J gave up 7 bases; unmatched junction bases: 6. This CDR3 is built from 14 residues. From germline, CDR1 is KGHDR and CDR2 SFDVKD. The CDR3 loop is CATSVEGAIGELFF. DNA of the CDR3: TGTGCCACCAGTGTCGAGGGGGCGATCGGGGAGCTGTTTTTT.

The V call is TRBV28, the J call TRBJ1-3; no reliable D call. The CDR3 has 14 residues. V was shortened by 3 bases and J by 2 bases, with 8 bases between the two germline ends. The germline CDR1 and CDR2 sequences are MDHEN and SYDVKM. The CDR3 bases are TGTGCCAGCAGTTTGTCCGGTCCTGGAAACACCATATATTTT. This codes for CASSLSGPGNTIYF.

This clone was counted a single time. The chain carries TRBV28 and TRBJ1-2; TRBD1 aligns across 9 bases. The V and J ends lost 6 bases and 2 bases, in that order; junction bases with no gene match: 4. The CDR3 contains 14 residues. Germline values: CDR1 MDHEN, CDR2 SYDVKM. The CDR3 loop reads CASRNGQGNYGYTF. The CDR3 DNA follows: TGTGCCAGCAGAAACGGACAGGGGAACTATGGCTACACCTTC.

The chain recombines TRBV28 with TRBJ1-5, with unresolved D. This CDR3 has 15 residues. V gave up 2 bases and J gave up 3 bases, with 11 bases separating them. The germline V gene has CDR1 MDHEN and CDR2 SYDVKM. CDR3 loop: CASSLIQQPNQPQHF. The CDR3 DNA sequence: TGTGCCAGCAGTTTAATCCAACAGCCCAATCAGCCCCAGCATTTT.

This chain links TRBV27 with TRBJ1-4, with 8 nucleotides matching TRBD1. This CDR3 contains 14 residues. Trimming cost V 5 bases and J 7 bases; bases outside gene matches: 6. CDR1 is MNHEY and CDR2 is SMNVEV in the germline V gene (reference sequence). The CDR3 region has the DNA TGTGCCAGCAGTCCGGACAGGGTCAGTGAAAAACTGTTTTTT. Amino acids: CASSPDRVSEKLFF.

The genes are TRBV24-1 and TRBJ2-1; 9 bases line up with TRBD2. The CDR3 loop spans 16 amino acids. Germline CDR1 reads KGHDR; CDR2 reads SFDVKD. V shed 0 bases, J shed 7 bases, and the junction held 6 bases outside the gene matches. CDR3 sequence: CATSDLGGGARNEQFF. The CDR3 region has the DNA TGTGCCACCAGTGATTTGGGCGGGGGGGCCAGGAATGAGCAGTTCTTC.

The CDR3 bases are TGTGCCAGCAGCGTAGAGTCCAGAGGGTTCTACGAGCAGTACTTC. Its translation: CASSVESRGFYEQYF. The chain combines TRBV9 with TRBJ2-7, with D tentatively TRBD2 (5 bases). The CDR3 covers 15 residues. V lost 0 bases to trimming and J lost 3 bases, with 13 bases between them. Germline-derived CDR1 and CDR2 are SGDLS and YYNGEE.

V gene TRBV30 combines with J gene TRBJ1-5; the D is unclear. This CDR3 spans 13 amino acids. The V gene lost 5 bases and the J gene lost 3 bases, with 11 bases spanning the gap. Germline lookup yields CDR1 GTSNPN and CDR2 SVGIG (reference sequence). The CDR3 sequence is CAWAEQANQPQHF. As DNA, the CDR3 is TGTGCCTGGGCCGAGCAGGCCAATCAGCCCCAGCATTTT.

This clone was recorded only once. The CDR3 here is CASSQELPGQGAYEQYF. The CDR3 DNA reads TGCGCCAGCAGCCAAGAACTTCCCGGACAAGGAGCCTACGAGCAGTACTTC. The rearrangement joins TRBV4-3 to TRBJ2-7, with a tentative D call TRBD1 (5 bases). CDR1 is LGHNA, CDR2 YSLEER, per germline. This CDR3 has 17 amino acids. Trimming removed 0 bases at V and 2 bases at J, with 17 bases between.

In nucleotides, the CDR3 is TGTGCCAGCAGGACGAGGGCAGGGGAGAACACTGAAGCTTTCTTT. Translated: CASRTRAGENTEAFF. The V gene is TRBV2, the J gene TRBJ1-1; tentatively, D is TRBD1 (6 bases). The germline V gene encodes CDR1 SNHLY and CDR2 FYNNEI. The CDR3 extends over 15 amino acids. The V and J ends lost 6 bases and 1 base respectively, with 15 bases between them.

The chain has TRBV7-9 and TRBJ2-1; weak D call: TRBD1 (6 bases). Between the trimmed V and J ends, which lost 5 bases and 0 bases, there was a span of 11 bases. CDR1 is SEHNR and CDR2 is FQNEAQ in the germline V gene (reference sequence). The CDR3 is made up of 15 amino acids. The CDR3 nucleotides are TGTGCCAGCAGCGAACAGGGCAGCTCCTACAATGAGCAGTTCTTC. Amino acids: CASSEQGSSYNEQFF. The full variable domain, rest sourced from reference TRBV7-9 and TRBJ2-1, is DTGVSQNPRHKITKRGQNVTFRCDPISEHNRLYWYRQTLGQGPEFLTYFQNEAQLEKSRLLSDRFSAERPKGSFSTLEIQRTEQGDSAMYLCASSEQGSSYNEQFFGPGTRLTVL.

The chain uses TRBV6-4 and TRBJ1-2, with a tentative D call TRBD1 (6 bases). V was pared by 4 bases and J by 7 bases, with 16 bases between. This CDR3 comprises 14 residues. The germline CDR1 and CDR2 sequences are MRHNA and SNTAGT. CDR3 residues: CASSASTGPGGYTF. As DNA, the CDR3 is TGTGCCAGCAGTGCGTCTACAGGGCCAGGTGGCTACACCTTC.

The CDR3 DNA reads TGTGCCAGCAGTCTGACAGGGGGCGCGGCTTTCTTT. Translated: CASSLTGGAAFF. This chain uses TRBV27 with TRBJ1-1; the match to TRBD1 covers 10 bases. Looked up from germline, CDR1 is MNHEY and CDR2 is SMNVEV (reference sequence). CDR3 size: 12 residues. With V trimmed by 5 bases and J by 11 bases, 5 bases remained unmatched.

This sequence joins TRBV20-1 and TRBJ1-1; D is perhaps TRBD1 (5 bases). Deletions cut 3 bases from V and 6 bases from J, with 11 bases between. Germline V lookup: CDR1 DFQATT, CDR2 SNEGSKA (reference sequence). The CDR3 length is 12 residues. DNA for the CDR3: TGCAGTGCTAGTGGGGCAATCCCTGAAGCTTTCTTT. Translated, it gives CSASGAIPEAFF.

V usage is TRBV30 and J usage is TRBJ1-2, with D maybe TRBD1 (5 bases). V shed 3 bases and J shed 4 bases, with 6 bases lying between them. CDR1 and CDR2 from the germline V gene are GTSNPN and SVGIG (reference sequence). There are 11 residues in the CDR3. In DNA, the CDR3 is TGTGCCTGGAGGACAGTCTATGGCTACACCTTC. It yields the protein CAWRTVYGYTF.

The chain is built from TRBV2 and TRBJ2-7; 8 bases align to TRBD2. Trimming cost V 8 bases and J 1 base; bases outside gene matches: 7. Germline assignment: CDR1 SNHLY and CDR2 FYNNEI. The CDR3 is 14 amino acids. CDR3 protein: CASRGGVPSYEQYF. The CDR3 DNA follows: TGTGCCAGCCGGGGGGGGGTCCCTTCCTACGAGCAGTACTTC.

This sequence joins TRBV6-4 and TRBJ1-2; D gene uncertain. Trimming cost V 5 bases and J 5 bases, with 21 bases left between them. Germline values: CDR1 MRHNA, CDR2 SNTAGT. There are 16 residues in the CDR3. The CDR3, as DNA: TGTGCCAGCAGTCCCCTCGCGGGGTCCTCAGGATATGGCTACACCTTC. It yields the protein CASSPLAGSSGYGYTF.

The CDR3 loop reads CASSLGTGANTEAFF. The CDR3 coding sequence is TGTGCCAGCAGCTTAGGGACAGGGGCGAACACTGAAGCTTTCTTT. J is TRBJ1-1 and V is TRBV7-2, with TRBD1 matching over 9 bases. This CDR3 is 15 amino acids long. The V gene end was trimmed by 1 base and the J gene end by 1 base; junction bases not matched to a gene: 1. CDR1 is SGHTA and CDR2 is FQGNSA in the germline V gene.

This sequence joins TRBV29-1 and TRBJ1-5; 7 nucleotides align to TRBD1. Germline assignment: CDR1 SQVTM and CDR2 ANQGSEA. This CDR3 is 14 amino acids long. The J segment lost 0 bases and the V segment lost 4 bases, leaving 3 bases of the junction unmatched. DNA for the CDR3: TGCAGCGTTGGGGACAGTCATAGCAATCAGCCCCAGCATTTT. Its translation is CSVGDSHSNQPQHF.